These 14 T cell receptor beta chains came from one sample sequenced in a study of blood T cell repertoires in COVID-19. The method was immunoSEQ multiplex PCR; TCRdb's version includes in-frame clones alone and lacks a portion of them. Among 200,000 or so clones listed, 65% to 90% were seen once. Material: peripheral blood. These TCRs come from a man between 35 and 55 years old who had recovered from COVID-19.

The rearrangement uses TRBV9 and TRBJ2-3; 9 nucleotides line up with TRBD2. The CDR3 contains 16 residues. Germline assignment: CDR1 SGDLS and CDR2 YYNGEE. V shed 4 bases and J 0 bases; nucleotides not matched to a gene: 6. CDR3: CASSSRLADSTDTQYF. The CDR3 DNA reads as TGTGCCAGCAGCTCCCGACTAGCGGATAGCACAGATACGCAGTATTTT.

This clone has more than one count but fewer than ten. The gene calls are TRBV5-1 and TRBJ2-7; TRBD2 matches at 8 bases. The J segment lost 2 bases and the V segment lost 2 bases, leaving 9 bases of the junction unmatched. Germline loops: CDR1 SGHRS, CDR2 YFSETQ. This CDR3 comprises 16 residues. DNA of the CDR3: TGCGCCAGCAGCTTTTCCAGCGGGGGCAGGACCTACGAGCAGTACTTC. Translation: CASSFSSGGRTYEQYF.

In its sample, this clone was seen a few times. The rearrangement uses TRBV28 and TRBJ1-6; the match to TRBD1 covers 9 bases. V was pared by 5 bases and J by 11 bases, with 7 bases of the junction left unmatched. The CDR3 spans 14 residues. Germline V CDR1 and CDR2: MDHEN, SYDVKM. The CDR3 sequence is CASSEGQGAPPLHF. Here the CDR3 DNA reads TGTGCCAGCAGTGAGGGACAGGGTGCTCCACCCCTCCACTTT.

The rearrangement links TRBV3-1 (or the pseudogene TRBV3-2) to TRBJ1-2, with D hard to call. This CDR3 contains 14 residues. V dropped 0 bases and J dropped 5 bases, with 10 bases sitting between them. Germline V gives CDR1 LGHDT, CDR2 YNNKEL (reference sequence). DNA of the CDR3: TGTGCCAGCAGCCAAGAGGGGAGGGAATATGGCTACACCTTC. Translating it yields CASSQEGREYGYTF.

CDR3 DNA sequence: TGTGCCAGCAGCGTAGTAAATGAGGGTATGAACACTGAAGCTTTCTTT. Translating it yields CASSVVNEGMNTEAFF. The chain links TRBV9 to TRBJ1-1; D is unclear. Germline V gene data show CDR1 as SGDLS and CDR2 as YYNGEE. The CDR3 is 16 residues long. V lost 0 bases, J lost 0 bases, and 12 bases lay in between.

The rearrangement uses TRBV6-2 or TRBV6-3 and TRBJ2-5; the match to TRBD1 covers 7 bases. The CDR3 length is 12 residues. Germline lookup yields CDR1 MNHEY and CDR2 SVGEGT. Trimming took 6 bases from V and 3 from J; bases not matched to a gene: 1. The CDR3 DNA reads as TGTGCCAGCAGCGGGACAGAAGAGACCCAGTACTTC. Translating gives CASSGTEETQYF.

The chain has TRBV9 and TRBJ2-3; TRBD2 aligns across 9 bases. CDR1 is SGDLS and CDR2 is YYNGEE in the germline V gene. The CDR3 runs to 16 residues. V shed 3 bases, J shed 5 bases, and the junction held 10 bases outside the gene matches. This chain's CDR3 is CASSGRGRAREDTQYF. The CDR3 DNA sequence: TGTGCCAGCAGCGGACGCGGGAGGGCCAGGGAAGATACGCAGTATTTT.

This clone was observed many times. This chain links TRBV3-1 (or the pseudogene TRBV3-2) with TRBJ2-1; TRBD1 agrees at 7 bases. V dropped 2 bases and J dropped 5; count of bases not matched to a gene: 0. The V gene's germline CDR1 is LGHDT and CDR2 YNNKEL (reference sequence). The CDR3 length is 13 residues. The CDR3 sequence: CASSQTGDNEQFF. CDR3 coding DNA: TGTGCCAGCAGCCAAACAGGGGACAATGAGCAGTTCTTC.

The V and J genes are TRBV6-5 and TRBJ2-1, with D maybe TRBD2 (5 bases). The V gene's germline CDR1 is MNHEY and CDR2 SVGAGI. V lost 3 bases and J 7 bases, leaving 10 bases between the germline ends. This CDR3 region has 13 residues. The CDR3 DNA reads as TGTGCCAGCAGTTATCTAGGGAGTAATGAGCAGTTCTTC. Its translation is CASSYLGSNEQFF.

This chain joins TRBV11-2 and TRBJ1-2; a possible D gene is TRBD1 (5 bases). The V and J ends lost 2 bases and 7 bases respectively, with 8 bases between them. The CDR3 is made up of 12 amino acids. Per germline, CDR1 SGHAT and CDR2 FQNNGV. This CDR3 is CASSLQGGGYTF. As DNA, the CDR3 is TGTGCCAGCAGCTTACAGGGAGGTGGCTACACCTTC.

The gene calls are TRBV7-9 and TRBJ2-1; 9 bases align to TRBD1. The CDR3 loop spans 16 amino acids. V dropped 5 bases and J dropped 0; count of bases not matched to a gene: 5. Germline V lookup: CDR1 SEHNR, CDR2 FQNEAQ (reference sequence). CDR3 residues: CASSHQDRGSYNEQFF. The DNA of the CDR3 is TGTGCCAGCAGCCACCAGGACAGGGGCTCCTACAATGAGCAGTTCTTC. Filled out from reference TRBV7-9 and TRBJ2-1, the complete variable domain reads DTGVSQNPRHKITKRGQNVTFRCDPISEHNRLYWYRQTLGQGPEFLTYFQNEAQLEKSRLLSDRFSAERPKGSFSTLEIQRTEQGDSAMYLCASSHQDRGSYNEQFFGPGTRLTVL.

This chain joins TRBV19 and TRBJ2-5; 9 bases agree with TRBD2. V lost 3 bases, J lost 2 bases, and 13 bases stayed unmatched. Per germline, CDR1 LNHDA and CDR2 SQIVND (reference sequence). The CDR3 is 18 residues long. CDR3 DNA sequence: TGTGCCAGTAGTATGAGGAAGAGGGCTAGCGGGATGCAAGAGACCCAGTACTTC. This translates into CASSMRKRASGMQETQYF.

V usage is TRBV2 and J usage is TRBJ1-2, with D uncertain. Germline V lookup: CDR1 SNHLY, CDR2 FYNNEI. This CDR3 has 12 residues. Trimming removed 5 bases at V and 6 bases at J, with 10 bases between. The CDR3 is CASSRSVDGYTF. CDR3 sequence (DNA): TGTGCCAGCAGTAGGAGTGTTGATGGCTACACCTTC.

A few counts support this clone. This chain links TRBV6-5 with TRBJ1-1; D is possibly TRBD1 (5 bases). CDR1 and CDR2 (germline): MNHEY, SVGAGI. CDR3 size: 16 residues. Trimming took off 2 bases at V and 6 bases at J, with 19 bases between the two ends. The CDR3 DNA reads TGTGCCAGCAGTTACGTCCCAGGGCCAACGGCTCCTGAAGCTTTCTTT. Translation gives CASSYVPGPTAPEAFF.